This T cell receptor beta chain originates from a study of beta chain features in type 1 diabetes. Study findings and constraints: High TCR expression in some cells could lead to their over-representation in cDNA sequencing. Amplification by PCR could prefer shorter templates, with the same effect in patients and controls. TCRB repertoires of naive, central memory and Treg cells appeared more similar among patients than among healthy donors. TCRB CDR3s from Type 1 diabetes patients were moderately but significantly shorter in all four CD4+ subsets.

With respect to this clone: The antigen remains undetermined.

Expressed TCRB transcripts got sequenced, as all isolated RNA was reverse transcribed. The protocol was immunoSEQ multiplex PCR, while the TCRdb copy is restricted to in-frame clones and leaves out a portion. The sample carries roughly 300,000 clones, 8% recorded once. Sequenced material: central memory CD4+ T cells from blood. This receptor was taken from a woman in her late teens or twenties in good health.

Here the CDR3 DNA reads TGTGCCAGCAGCTCGGGAGGAGCCAAAAACATTCAGTACTTC. Its protein is CASSSGGAKNIQYF. This chain uses TRBV7-2 with TRBJ2-4; 7 bases map to TRBD2. CDR3 size: 14 residues. Trimming at V came to 4 bases and at J to 0 bases, leaving 0 bases not matched to a gene. The germline V gene has CDR1 SGHTA and CDR2 FQGNSA.